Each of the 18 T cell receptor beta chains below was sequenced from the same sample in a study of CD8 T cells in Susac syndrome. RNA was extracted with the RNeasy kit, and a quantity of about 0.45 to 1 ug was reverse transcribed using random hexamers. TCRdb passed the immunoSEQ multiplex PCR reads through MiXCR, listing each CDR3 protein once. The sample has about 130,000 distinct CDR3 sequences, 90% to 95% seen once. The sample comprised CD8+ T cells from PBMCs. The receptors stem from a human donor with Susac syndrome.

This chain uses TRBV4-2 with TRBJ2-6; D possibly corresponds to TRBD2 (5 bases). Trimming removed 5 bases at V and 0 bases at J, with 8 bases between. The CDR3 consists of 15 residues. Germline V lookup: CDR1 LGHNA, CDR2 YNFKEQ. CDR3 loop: CASSDRDSGANVLTF. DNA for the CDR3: TGTGCCAGCAGCGATCGGGACTCTGGGGCCAACGTCCTGACTTTC.

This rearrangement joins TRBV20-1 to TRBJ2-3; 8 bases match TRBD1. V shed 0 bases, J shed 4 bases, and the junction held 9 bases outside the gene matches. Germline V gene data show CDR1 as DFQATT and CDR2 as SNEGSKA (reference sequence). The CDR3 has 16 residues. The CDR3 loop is CSARDENRGEADTQYF. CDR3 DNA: TGCAGTGCTAGAGATGAAAACAGGGGGGAAGCAGATACGCAGTATTTT.

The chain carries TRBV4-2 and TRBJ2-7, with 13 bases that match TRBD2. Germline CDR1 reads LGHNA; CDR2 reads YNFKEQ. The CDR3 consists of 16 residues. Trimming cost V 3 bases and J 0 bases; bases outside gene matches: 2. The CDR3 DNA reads TGTGCCAGCAGCCAGGGGACTAGCGGGGTCTCCTACGAGCAGTACTTC. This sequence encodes CASSQGTSGVSYEQYF.

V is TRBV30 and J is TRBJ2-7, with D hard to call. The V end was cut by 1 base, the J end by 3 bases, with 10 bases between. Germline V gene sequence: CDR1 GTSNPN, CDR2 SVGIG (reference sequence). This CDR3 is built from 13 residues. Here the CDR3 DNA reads TGTGCCTGGAGTGGGACCTTAGGCTACGAGCAGTACTTC. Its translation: CAWSGTLGYEQYF.

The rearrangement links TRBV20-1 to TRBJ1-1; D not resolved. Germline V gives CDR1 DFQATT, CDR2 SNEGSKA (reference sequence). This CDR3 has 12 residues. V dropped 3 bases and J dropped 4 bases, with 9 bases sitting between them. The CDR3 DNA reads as TGCAGTGCTAGTGAAAGGGTCACTGAAGCTTTCTTT. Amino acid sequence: CSASERVTEAFF.

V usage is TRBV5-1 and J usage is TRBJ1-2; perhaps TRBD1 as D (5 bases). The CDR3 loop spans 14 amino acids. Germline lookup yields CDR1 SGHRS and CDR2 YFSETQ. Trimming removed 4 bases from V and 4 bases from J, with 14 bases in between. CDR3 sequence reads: CASSTGESSYGYTF. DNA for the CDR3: TGCGCCAGCAGCACGGGGGAAAGTAGCTATGGCTACACCTTC.

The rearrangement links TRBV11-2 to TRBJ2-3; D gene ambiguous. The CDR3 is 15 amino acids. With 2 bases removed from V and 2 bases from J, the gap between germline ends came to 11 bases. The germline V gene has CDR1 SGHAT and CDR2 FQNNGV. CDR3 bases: TGTGCCAGCAGCTTATCTTACAGACCCACAGATACGCAGTATTTT. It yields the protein CASSLSYRPTDTQYF. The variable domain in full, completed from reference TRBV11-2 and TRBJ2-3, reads EAGVAQSPRYKIIEKRQSVAFWCNPISGHATLYWYQQILGQGPKLLIQFQNNGVVDDSQLPKDRFSAERLKGVDSTLKIQPAKLEDSAVYLCASSLSYRPTDTQYFGPGTRLTVL.

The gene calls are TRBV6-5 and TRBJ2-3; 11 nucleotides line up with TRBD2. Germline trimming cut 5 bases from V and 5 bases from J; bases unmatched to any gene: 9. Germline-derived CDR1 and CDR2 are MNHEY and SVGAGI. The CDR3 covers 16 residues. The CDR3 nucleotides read TGTGCCAGCAGTCACTTTAGCGGGAGGGCCCAAGATACGCAGTATTTT. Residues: CASSHFSGRAQDTQYF.

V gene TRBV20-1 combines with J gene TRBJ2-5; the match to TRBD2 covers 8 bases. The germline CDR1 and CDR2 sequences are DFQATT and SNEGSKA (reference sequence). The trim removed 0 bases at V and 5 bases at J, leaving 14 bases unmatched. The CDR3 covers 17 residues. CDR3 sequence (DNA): TGCAGTGCTAGAGATTTCGAGCGGGGGTACGTGGGGGAGACCCAGTACTTC. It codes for CSARDFERGYVGETQYF.

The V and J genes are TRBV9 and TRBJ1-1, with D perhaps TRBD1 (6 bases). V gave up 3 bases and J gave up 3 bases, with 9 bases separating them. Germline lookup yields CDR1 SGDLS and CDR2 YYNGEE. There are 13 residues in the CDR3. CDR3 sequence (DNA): TGTGCCAGCAGCGAGGAGGGGGACACTGAAGCTTTCTTT. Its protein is CASSEEGDTEAFF.

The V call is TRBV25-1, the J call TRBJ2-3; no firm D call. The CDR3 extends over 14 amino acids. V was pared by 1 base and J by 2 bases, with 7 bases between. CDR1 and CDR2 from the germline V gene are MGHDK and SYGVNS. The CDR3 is CASSEFQNTDTQYF. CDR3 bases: TGTGCCAGCAGTGAATTCCAGAACACAGATACGCAGTATTTT.

The CDR3: CASPDRVRSYNEQFF. The CDR3 DNA reads as TGTGCCAGCCCCGACCGGGTTAGATCCTACAATGAGCAGTTCTTC. This chain links TRBV2 with TRBJ2-1; D is ambiguous. Trimming left V 8 bases short and J 1 base short, with 15 bases between. The CDR3 spans 15 residues. CDR1 SNHLY and CDR2 FYNNEI come from the germline V gene.

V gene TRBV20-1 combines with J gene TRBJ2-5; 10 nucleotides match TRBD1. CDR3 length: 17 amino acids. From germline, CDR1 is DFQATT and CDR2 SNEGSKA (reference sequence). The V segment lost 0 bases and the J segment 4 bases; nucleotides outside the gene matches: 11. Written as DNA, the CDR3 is TGCAGTGCTAGAGACGCCGGCGGGACAGGGGTATCAGAGACCCAGTACTTC. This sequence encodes CSARDAGGTGVSETQYF.

The CDR3 reads CASSPRTGTDEKLFF. CDR3 bases: TGTGCCAGCAGTCCCCGGACAGGGACTGATGAAAAACTGTTTTTT. This chain connects TRBV28 to TRBJ1-4, with 8 bases lining up with TRBD1. V was pared by 5 bases and J by 6 bases, with 8 bases of the junction left unmatched. CDR3 length: 15 amino acids. Germline-derived CDR1 and CDR2 are MDHEN and SYDVKM. Filled out from reference TRBV28 and TRBJ1-4, the complete variable domain reads DVKVTQSSRYLVKRTGEKVFLECVQDMDHENMFWYRQDPGLGLRLIYFSYDVKMKEKGDIPEGYSVSREKKERFSLILESASTNQTSMYLCASSPRTGTDEKLFFGSGTQLSVL.

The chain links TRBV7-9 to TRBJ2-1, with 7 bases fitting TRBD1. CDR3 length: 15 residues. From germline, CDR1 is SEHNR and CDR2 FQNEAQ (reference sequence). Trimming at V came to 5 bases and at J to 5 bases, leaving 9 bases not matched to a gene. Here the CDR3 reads CASSLKTGNNNEQFF. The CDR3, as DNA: TGTGCCAGCAGCCTTAAGACAGGGAACAACAATGAGCAGTTCTTC.

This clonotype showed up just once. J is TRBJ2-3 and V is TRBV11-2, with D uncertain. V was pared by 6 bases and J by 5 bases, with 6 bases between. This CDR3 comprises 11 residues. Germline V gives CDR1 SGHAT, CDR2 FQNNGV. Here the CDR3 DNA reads TGTGCCAGCAGGGTCCGAGATACGCAGTATTTT. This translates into CASRVRDTQYF. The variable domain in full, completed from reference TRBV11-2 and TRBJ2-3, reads EAGVAQSPRYKIIEKRQSVAFWCNPISGHATLYWYQQILGQGPKLLIQFQNNGVVDDSQLPKDRFSAERLKGVDSTLKIQPAKLEDSAVYLCASRVRDTQYFGPGTRLTVL.

CDR3 sequence (DNA): TGTGCCAGCAGCTATGGGACAGGGGGTTACAATGAGCAGTTCTTC. This gives the protein CASSYGTGGYNEQFF. The chain links TRBV5-6 to TRBJ2-1, with 11 positions matching TRBD1. After removal of 3 bases from V and 4 bases from J, the junction contained 3 bases not matched to a gene. Germline lookup yields CDR1 SGHDT and CDR2 YYEEEE. This CDR3 contains 15 residues.

In DNA, the CDR3 is TGTGCCACCAGCAGAGTCAACGGTGAGCAGTTCTTC. It is translated as CATSRVNGEQFF. J is TRBJ2-1 and V is TRBV15; D call uncertain. Germline CDR1 is LNHNV and CDR2 is YYDKDF (reference sequence). This CDR3 comprises 12 residues. The V and J ends lost 1 base and 9 bases respectively, with 7 bases between them.